This T cell receptor beta chain was documented in a study of blood T cell repertoires in COVID-19. About the study: The analysed material was cDNA or gDNA that came from T cells, B-cell-depleted T cells, or PBMCs.

The CDR3 is made up of 13 amino acids. Germline V gene data show CDR1 as KGHDR and CDR2 as SFDVKD. V was trimmed by 9 bases and J by 3 bases, leaving 13 bases between them. The protocol was immunoSEQ multiplex PCR, while the TCRdb copy is restricted to in-frame clones and leaves out a portion. The sample contains 130,000 to 150,000 clones, about four fifths of which appear only once. This TCR came from a human donor with acute or convalescent COVID-19. The donor label of this sample is uncertain. The sample taken for sequencing was peripheral blood. The V and J genes are TRBV24-1 and TRBJ1-1; perhaps TRBD1 as D (5 bases). CDR3 sequence (DNA): TGTGCCACCCGAGCCGGGGGGTACACTGAAGCTTTCTTT. Amino acids: CATRAGGYTEAFF.